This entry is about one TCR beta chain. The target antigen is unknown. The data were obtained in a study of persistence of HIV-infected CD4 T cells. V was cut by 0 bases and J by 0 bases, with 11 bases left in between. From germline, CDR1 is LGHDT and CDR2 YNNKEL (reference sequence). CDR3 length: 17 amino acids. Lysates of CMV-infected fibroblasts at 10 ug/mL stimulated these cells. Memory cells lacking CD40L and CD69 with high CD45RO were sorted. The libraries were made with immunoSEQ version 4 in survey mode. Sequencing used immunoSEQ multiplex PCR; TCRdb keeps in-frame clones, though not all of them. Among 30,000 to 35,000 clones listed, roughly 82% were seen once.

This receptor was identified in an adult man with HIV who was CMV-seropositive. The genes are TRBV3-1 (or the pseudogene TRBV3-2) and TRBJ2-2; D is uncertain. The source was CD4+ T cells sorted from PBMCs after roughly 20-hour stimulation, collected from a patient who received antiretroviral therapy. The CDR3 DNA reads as TGTGCCAGCAGCCAAGATCTGATCGGAACGAACACCGGGGAGCTGTTTTTT. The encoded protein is CASSQDLIGTNTGELFF.